This T cell receptor beta chain was sequenced during a study of cytomegalovirus exposure and HLA in healthy donors. Each of the donors was a healthy bone marrow donor. This clone was seen a single time. Vbeta (60) and Jbeta (13) primers were used in the PCR. TCRdb's copy holds only in-frame clones and misses some; the assay was immunoSEQ multiplex PCR. The sample has approximately 150,000 clones; around 59% are singletons. The material sequenced was PBMCs. This receptor was taken from a male donor in good health and CMV-seronegative.

This CDR3 reads CASSLTRADGSYNEQFF. The CDR3 DNA reads as TGTGCCAGCAGCTTAACCAGGGCAGACGGATCATACAATGAGCAGTTCTTC. The chain has TRBV7-3 and TRBJ2-1; maybe TRBD1 (5 bases). Per the germline V gene, CDR1 is SGHTA and CDR2 is FQGTGA. V gave up 0 bases and J gave up 4 bases, with 16 bases separating them. The CDR3 sequence is 17 residues long.